This T cell receptor (beta chain) was profiled in a study of cytomegalovirus exposure and HLA in healthy donors. Study-level results: There was a cluster of highly shared sequence variants that was likely a sequencing artifact. V- and J-gene trimming of TCR beta was linked (in a later analysis) to a missense DCLRE1C variant.

Vbeta (60) and Jbeta (13) primers were used in the PCR. Original handling: Later analysis identified 65 million to 80 million unique TCR beta chains, about 11 million shared. Method: immunoSEQ multiplex PCR; TCRdb's copy keeps in-frame clones and lacks some. V and J calls and clone size are given by that table; D and trimming were obtained from the DNA. The sample is made up of just over 150,000 clones, and the top ten hold 2.1% of it. There are 14 residues in the CDR3. The V gene's germline CDR1 is LGHNA and CDR2 YNFKEQ. V was clipped by 8 bases and J by 7 bases, with 20 bases between them. Remarks on this clone: Its target is unknown.

The chain is built from TRBV4-2 and TRBJ1-2; D call uncertain. Sequenced sample: PBMCs. The TCR originated in a man aged 25 to 40 in good health and CMV-seronegative. The CDR3 DNA sequence: TGTGCCAGCGGCCCAACGGGATATGAGAGTGGCTACACCTTC. This codes for CASGPTGYESGYTF.